The next 20 T cell receptor beta chains were all read from a single sample in a study of T cell repertoires in cytomegalovirus infection. TCRdb processed the reads anew with MiXCR; each CDR3 protein has one entry. This sample has just under 550,000 distinct CDR3 sequences, with more than 20% found just once. The source material was PBMCs. These receptors were obtained from a human donor in good health (CMV status not recorded). Some clones in this sample may be carry-over from other donors' samples.

The chain couples TRBV18 to TRBJ2-3; 8 bases map to TRBD2. Trimming removed 3 bases from V and 0 bases from J; junction bases left unmatched: 8. CDR1 and CDR2 (germline): KGHSH, LQKENI. The CDR3 spans 17 residues. DNA for the CDR3: TGTGCCAGCTCACCTCTTACTAGCGGTCCTAGCACAGATACGCAGTATTTT. Its protein product is CASSPLTSGPSTDTQYF.

The rearrangement uses TRBV7-6 and TRBJ2-3, with D maybe TRBD2 (6 bases). The CDR3 covers 18 residues. The germline V gene has CDR1 SGHVS and CDR2 FNYEAQ. V was pared by 3 bases and J by 4 bases, with 23 bases between. The CDR3 spells CASSFNNPQTSPADTQYF. CDR3 bases: TGTGCCAGCAGCTTCAATAATCCACAGACTAGTCCTGCAGATACGCAGTATTTT.

This clonotype was observed a handful of times. J is TRBJ1-5 and V is TRBV19; D possibly corresponds to TRBD1 (6 bases). The CDR3 sequence is 14 residues long. The ends were cut back, 3 bases at V and 5 bases at J, with 11 bases in the middle. Germline-derived CDR1 and CDR2 are LNHDA and SQIVND (reference sequence). CDR3 in DNA: TGTGCCAGTAGTATCACGGCAGGGGATCAGCCCCAGCATTTT. Translated: CASSITAGDQPQHF.

This chain's CDR3 is CASRPGTANNEQFF. The CDR3 DNA follows: TGTGCCAGCAGACCCGGGACAGCGAACAATGAGCAGTTCTTC. J is TRBJ2-1 and V is TRBV7-9, with 7 bases matching TRBD1. The V gene end was trimmed by 6 bases and the J gene end by 5 bases; junction bases not matched to a gene: 7. Germline assignment: CDR1 SEHNR and CDR2 FQNEAQ (reference sequence). The CDR3 contains 14 residues.

The chain is built from TRBV9 and TRBJ2-1; D could derive from TRBD1 or TRBD2 (5 bases each). V lost 4 bases and J lost 10, with 18 bases in between. Germline V gene data show CDR1 as SGDLS and CDR2 as YYNGEE. The CDR3 spans 14 residues. Here the CDR3 reads CASSSRDPSWEQFF. The CDR3 DNA follows: TGTGCCAGCAGCTCCCGGGACCCAAGTTGGGAGCAGTTCTTC.

This CDR3 reads CSVDTGGDYGYTF. CDR3 bases: TGCAGCGTGGACACAGGGGGGGACTATGGCTACACCTTC. The V and J genes are TRBV29-1 and TRBJ1-2; TRBD1 matches 8 bases. CDR1 and CDR2 from the germline V gene are SQVTM and ANQGSEA. J lost 3 bases, V lost 6 bases, and 6 bases had no gene match. The CDR3 consists of 13 residues. Full variable domain (outside the CDR3, taken from reference TRBV29-1 and TRBJ1-2): SAVISQKPSRDICQRGTSLTIQCQVDSQVTMMFWYRQQPGQSLTLIATANQGSEATYESGFVIDKFPISRPNLTFSTLTVSNMSPEDSSIYLCSVDTGGDYGYTFGSGTRLTVV.

This clonotype has more than one count but fewer than ten. V is TRBV28 and J is TRBJ2-1, with D perhaps TRBD1 (6 bases). Trimming stripped 2 bases from V and 7 bases from J, with 12 bases between. The CDR3 is 14 residues long. Germline V gene data show CDR1 as MDHEN and CDR2 as SYDVKM. In DNA, the CDR3 is TGTGCCAGCAGTTTACCCTCAGGGGAGAATGAGCAGTTCTTC. The encoded protein is CASSLPSGENEQFF.

In its sample, this clonotype was seen a few times. CDR3 coding DNA: TGTGCCATCAGTGACCTAGGGACTAGGGAAGAGACCCAGTACTTC. As protein: CAISDLGTREETQYF. The rearrangement uses TRBV10-3 and TRBJ2-5; 8 bases fit TRBD2. CDR3 length: 15 amino acids. The V gene's germline CDR1 is ENHRY and CDR2 SYGVKD. With V trimmed by 3 bases and J by 3 bases, 6 bases remained unmatched.

A few counts support this clonotype. V gene TRBV6-2 or TRBV6-3 combines with J gene TRBJ2-1; 8 bases match TRBD2. Trimming removed 5 bases from V and 4 bases from J; junction bases left unmatched: 10. The CDR3 covers 16 residues. Germline CDR1 is MNHEY and CDR2 is SVGEGT. The CDR3 DNA follows: TGTGCCAGCAGTGAGAGCGGGAGTGGCTGGTACAATGAGCAGTTCTTC. Encoded protein: CASSESGSGWYNEQFF.

This clonotype has just a few counts. The germline gene is not matched at one end of the junction; a read error may be the cause. This chain uses TRBV7-6 with TRBJ2-7; D unresolved. The CDR3 extends over 14 amino acids. The germline V gene encodes CDR1 SGHVS and CDR2 FNYEAQ. Here the CDR3 reads CASSPRARSYEQYF. CDR3 nucleotide sequence: TGTGCCAGCAGCCCCCGGGCTCGGTCCTATGAGCAGTACTTC.

The chain combines TRBV11-2 with TRBJ2-7, with 7 bases fitting TRBD1. Germline CDR1 SGHAT, CDR2 FQNNGV. This CDR3 spans 15 amino acids. The trim removed 1 base at V and 3 bases at J, leaving 6 bases unmatched. DNA for the CDR3: TGTGCCAGCAGCTTAGGTCCGACAGGGATCTACGAGCAGTACGTC. It encodes CASSLGPTGIYEQYV.

The sample holds many counts of this clonotype. The chain has TRBV25-1 and TRBJ2-2; the match to TRBD2 covers 7 bases. The CDR3 has 15 amino acids. V shed 2 bases, J shed 6 bases, and the junction held 6 bases outside the gene matches. Germline CDR1 MGHDK, CDR2 SYGVNS. CDR3 in amino acids: CASSEAGREAGELFF. The CDR3 nucleotides are TGTGCCAGCAGTGAAGCAGGGAGGGAAGCCGGGGAGCTGTTTTTT.

V and J are TRBV24-1 and TRBJ1-6; D gene ambiguous. V lost 2 bases and J 8 bases, leaving 6 bases between the germline ends. The CDR3 is 13 amino acids. Germline V gives CDR1 KGHDR, CDR2 SFDVKD. Here the CDR3 reads CATSDYEDSPLHF. DNA for the CDR3: TGTGCCACCAGTGATTATGAGGATTCACCCCTCCACTTT.

V gene TRBV19 combines with J gene TRBJ2-2; 10 positions match TRBD2. J lost 3 bases, V lost 6 bases, and 1 base had no gene match. The germline CDR1 and CDR2 sequences are LNHDA and SQIVND (reference sequence). CDR3 size: 14 residues. The CDR3 spells CASRTSGDTGELFF. CDR3 nucleotide sequence: TGTGCCAGTAGAACTAGCGGGGACACCGGGGAGCTGTTTTTT. Drawing the rest from reference TRBV19 and TRBJ2-2, the complete variable domain is DGGITQSPKYLFRKEGQNVTLSCEQNLNHDAMYWYRQDPGQGLRLIYYSQIVNDFQKGDIAEGYSVSREKKESFPLTVTSAQKNPTAFYLCASRTSGDTGELFFGEGSRLTVL.

This clonotype was seen ten or more times. This rearrangement joins TRBV7-2 to TRBJ2-3; 9 bases fit TRBD2. CDR1 SGHTA and CDR2 FQGNSA come from the germline V gene. This CDR3 has 15 residues. V lost 1 base, J lost 5 bases, and 4 bases stayed unmatched. CDR3 sequence: CASSLVGGRGDTQYF. CDR3 DNA: TGTGCCAGCAGCTTAGTAGGCGGGAGGGGAGATACGCAGTATTTT.

V and J are TRBV6-2 or TRBV6-3 and TRBJ2-7; 9 positions match TRBD1. The CDR3 contains 15 residues. J lost 5 bases, V lost 0 bases, and 5 bases had no gene match. Germline V gives CDR1 MNHEY, CDR2 SVGEGT. CDR3 region: CASSYSLQGANEQYF. CDR3 DNA: TGTGCCAGCAGTTACTCGTTACAGGGGGCCAACGAGCAGTACTTC.

There are many counts of this clonotype. The CDR3 protein is CASSLGWTGREAFF. CDR3 DNA: TGTGCCAGCAGCTTAGGATGGACAGGTCGCGAAGCTTTCTTT. This chain links TRBV7-9 with TRBJ1-1; 7 nucleotides match TRBD1. CDR1 is SEHNR, CDR2 FQNEAQ, per germline (reference sequence). This CDR3 is built from 14 residues. V lost 1 base, J lost 8 bases, and 7 bases stayed unmatched. The variable domain in full, with the rest retrieved from reference TRBV7-9 and TRBJ1-1, is DTGVSQNPRHKITKRGQNVTFRCDPISEHNRLYWYRQTLGQGPEFLTYFQNEAQLEKSRLLSDRFSAERPKGSFSTLEIQRTEQGDSAMYLCASSLGWTGREAFFGQGTRLTVV.

This chain uses TRBV7-9 with TRBJ1-2; D is unclear. The germline V and J ends were trimmed by 2 bases and 8 bases, with 15 bases remaining between them. In germline, CDR1 is SEHNR, CDR2 FQNEAQ (reference sequence). This CDR3 region has 14 residues. The CDR3 reads CASSLTTGWIGYTF. The DNA of the CDR3 is TGTGCCAGCAGCTTAACCACCGGATGGATCGGCTACACCTTC. The whole variable domain, filled in from reference TRBV7-9 and TRBJ1-2, reads DTGVSQNPRHKITKRGQNVTFRCDPISEHNRLYWYRQTLGQGPEFLTYFQNEAQLEKSRLLSDRFSAERPKGSFSTLEIQRTEQGDSAMYLCASSLTTGWIGYTFGSGTRLTVV.

This chain links TRBV5-1 with TRBJ1-1; D not certain. Trimming took 4 bases from V and 4 from J, leaving 14 bases between them. Germline assignment: CDR1 SGHRS and CDR2 YFSETQ. This CDR3 spans 14 amino acids. The CDR3 coding sequence is TGCGCCAGCAGCGTGACAAGGATCTCCACTGAAGCTTTCTTT. As protein: CASSVTRISTEAFF.

This clonotype was detected ten times or more. The V call is TRBV7-2, the J call TRBJ2-1; TRBD1 matches at 9 bases. This CDR3 spans 15 amino acids. The trim removed 1 base at V and 12 bases at J, leaving 10 bases unmatched. Germline V gene lookup returns CDR1 SGHTA and CDR2 FQGNSA. CDR3 sequence: CASSLVGTGIGGQFF. In DNA form, the CDR3 reads TGTGCCAGCAGCTTAGTGGGGACAGGGATTGGGGGGCAGTTCTTC.